The 3 T cell receptor beta chains presented below share a single source sample, sequenced in a study of blood T cell repertoires in COVID-19. The repertoire was sequenced with immunoSEQ multiplex PCR; TCRdb's copy has only in-frame clones and lacks some. The sample consists of almost 200,000 clones, 70% to 90% of them appearing once. Material for sequencing was peripheral blood. The receptors stem from a woman aged 70 to 79 with acute or convalescent COVID-19.

The chain combines TRBV4-2 with TRBJ1-1; TRBD1 is a possible D gene (5 bases). Germline V CDR1 and CDR2: LGHNA, YNFKEQ. V gave up 3 bases and J gave up 5 bases, with 19 bases separating them. The CDR3 loop spans 16 amino acids. The CDR3 protein is CASSQAGTRGETEAFF. CDR3 coding DNA: TGTGCCAGCAGCCAGGCCGGGACTCGAGGGGAGACTGAAGCTTTCTTT.

For this clone: Different DNA sequences within this sample yield the same CDR3. The chain couples TRBV7-9 to TRBJ1-1, with no clear D. CDR1 SEHNR and CDR2 FQNEAQ come from the germline V gene (reference sequence). This CDR3 spans 11 amino acids. V was pared by 3 bases and J by 6 bases, with 5 bases between. CDR3 nucleotide sequence: TGTGCCAGCAGCTTGTTCGCTGAAGCTTTCTTT. Amino acid sequence: CASSLFAEAFF.

CDR3: CASSSAGVAKNIQYF. The CDR3 DNA sequence: TGTGCCAGCAGCTCGGCGGGGGTGGCCAAAAACATTCAGTACTTC. This chain connects TRBV7-9 to TRBJ2-4; 7 bases agree with TRBD2. V shed 4 bases, J shed 1 base, and the junction held 4 bases outside the gene matches. The CDR3 length is 15 residues. Germline CDR1 and CDR2: SEHNR and FQNEAQ (reference sequence).